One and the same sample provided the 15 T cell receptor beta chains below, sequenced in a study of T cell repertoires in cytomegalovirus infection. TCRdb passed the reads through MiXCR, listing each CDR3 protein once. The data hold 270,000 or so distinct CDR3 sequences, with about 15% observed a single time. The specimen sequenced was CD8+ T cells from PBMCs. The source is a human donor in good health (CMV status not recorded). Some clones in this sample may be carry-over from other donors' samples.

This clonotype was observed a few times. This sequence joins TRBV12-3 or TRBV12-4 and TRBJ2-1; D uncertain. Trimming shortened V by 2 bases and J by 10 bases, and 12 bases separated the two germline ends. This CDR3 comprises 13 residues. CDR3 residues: CASSLTPVGEQFF. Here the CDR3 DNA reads TGTGCCAGCAGTTTAACCCCGGTGGGGGAGCAGTTCTTC.

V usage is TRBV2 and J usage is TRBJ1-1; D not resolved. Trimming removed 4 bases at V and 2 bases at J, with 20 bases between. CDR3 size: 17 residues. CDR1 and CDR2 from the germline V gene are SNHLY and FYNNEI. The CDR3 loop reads CASSVIIERGLNTEAFF. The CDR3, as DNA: TGTGCCAGCAGTGTGATAATCGAGAGAGGATTAAACACTGAAGCTTTCTTT.

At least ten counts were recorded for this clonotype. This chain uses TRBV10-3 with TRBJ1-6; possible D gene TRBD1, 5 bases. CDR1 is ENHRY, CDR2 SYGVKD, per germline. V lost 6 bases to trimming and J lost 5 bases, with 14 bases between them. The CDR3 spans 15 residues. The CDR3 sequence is CAIRGEGNHNSPLHF. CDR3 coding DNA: TGTGCCATCAGGGGCGAGGGGAACCATAATTCACCCCTCCACTTT.

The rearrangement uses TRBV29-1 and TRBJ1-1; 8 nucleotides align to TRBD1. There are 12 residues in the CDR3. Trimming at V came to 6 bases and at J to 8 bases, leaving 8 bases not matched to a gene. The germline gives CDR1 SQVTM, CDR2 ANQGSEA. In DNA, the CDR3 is TGCAGCGTGCAAGTTGGACAGGGAGAAGCTTTCTTT. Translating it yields CSVQVGQGEAFF.

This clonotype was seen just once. This chain's CDR3 is CASSRTGGFQDPGYTF. CDR3 DNA: TGTGCCAGCAGTCGGACAGGGGGCTTTCAGGATCCTGGCTACACCTTC. This chain uses TRBV25-1 with TRBJ1-2; 11 bases fit TRBD1. Germline V gene lookup returns CDR1 MGHDK and CDR2 SYGVNS. The CDR3 is 16 amino acids. V shed 5 bases, J shed 7 bases, and the junction held 12 bases outside the gene matches.

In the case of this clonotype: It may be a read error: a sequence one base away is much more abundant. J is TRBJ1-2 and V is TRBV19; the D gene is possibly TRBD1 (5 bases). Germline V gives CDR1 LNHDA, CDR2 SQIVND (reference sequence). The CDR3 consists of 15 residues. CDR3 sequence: CVSQGGGNINYGYTF. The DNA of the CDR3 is TGTGTCAGCCAGGGCGGCGGGAATATTAACTATGGCTACACCTTC.

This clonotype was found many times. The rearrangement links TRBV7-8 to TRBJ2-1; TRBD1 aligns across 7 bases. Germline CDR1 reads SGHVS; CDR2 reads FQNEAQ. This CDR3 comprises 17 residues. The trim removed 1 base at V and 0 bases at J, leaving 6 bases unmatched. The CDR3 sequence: CASSLVPRGNSYNEQFF. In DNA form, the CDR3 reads TGTGCCAGCAGCTTAGTTCCCAGGGGGAACTCCTACAATGAGCAGTTCTTC. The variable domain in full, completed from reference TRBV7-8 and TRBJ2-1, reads GAGVSQSPRYKVAKRGQDVALRCDPISGHVSLFWYQQALGQGPEFLTYFQNEAQLDKSGLPSDRFFAERPEGSVSTLKIQRTQQEDSAVYLCASSLVPRGNSYNEQFFGPGTRLTVL.

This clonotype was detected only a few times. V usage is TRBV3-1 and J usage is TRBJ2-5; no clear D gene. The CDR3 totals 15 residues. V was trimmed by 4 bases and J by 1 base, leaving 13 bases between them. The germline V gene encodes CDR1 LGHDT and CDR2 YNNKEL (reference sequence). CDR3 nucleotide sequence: TGTGCCAGCAGCCTCGTGAGGTTCGGCCAAGAGACCCAGTACTTC. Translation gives CASSLVRFGQETQYF.

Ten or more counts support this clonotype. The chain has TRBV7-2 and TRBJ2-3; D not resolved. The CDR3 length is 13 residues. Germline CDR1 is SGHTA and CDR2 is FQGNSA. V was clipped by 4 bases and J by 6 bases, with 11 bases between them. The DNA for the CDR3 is TGTGCCAGCAGCTGGGTAATCTGGGATACGCAGTATTTT. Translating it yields CASSWVIWDTQYF.

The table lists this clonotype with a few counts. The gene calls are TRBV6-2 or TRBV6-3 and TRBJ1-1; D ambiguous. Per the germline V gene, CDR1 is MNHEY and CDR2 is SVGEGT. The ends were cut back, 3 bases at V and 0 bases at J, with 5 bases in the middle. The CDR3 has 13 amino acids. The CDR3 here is CASSYVVNTEAFF. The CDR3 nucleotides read TGTGCCAGCAGTTATGTTGTGAACACTGAAGCTTTCTTT.

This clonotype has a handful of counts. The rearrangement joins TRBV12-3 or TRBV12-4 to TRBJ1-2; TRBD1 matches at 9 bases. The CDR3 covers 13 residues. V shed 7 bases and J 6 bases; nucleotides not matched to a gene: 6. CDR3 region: CASTHGQGNGYTF. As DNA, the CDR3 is TGTGCCAGCACCCACGGACAGGGGAATGGCTACACCTTC.

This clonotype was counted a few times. CDR3 region: CAISEVGRGRQETQYF. CDR3 sequence (DNA): TGTGCCATCAGTGAAGTCGGGCGGGGTCGACAAGAGACCCAGTACTTC. This rearrangement joins TRBV10-3 to TRBJ2-5; possibly TRBD2 for D (6 bases). Trimming left V 3 bases short and J 2 bases short, with 16 bases between. This CDR3 contains 16 residues. Germline CDR1 is ENHRY and CDR2 is SYGVKD.

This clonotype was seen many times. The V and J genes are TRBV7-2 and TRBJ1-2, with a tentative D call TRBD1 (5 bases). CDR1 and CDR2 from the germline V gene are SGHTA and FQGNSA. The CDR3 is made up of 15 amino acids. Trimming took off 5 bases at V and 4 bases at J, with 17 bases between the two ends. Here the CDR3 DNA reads TGTGCCAGCAGCCCAACCAGGCAGGGTCTCTATGGCTACACCTTC. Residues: CASSPTRQGLYGYTF. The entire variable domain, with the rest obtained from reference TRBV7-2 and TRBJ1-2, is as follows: GAGVSQSPSNKVTEKGKDVELRCDPISGHTALYWYRQSLGQGLEFLIYFQGNSAPDKSGLPSDRFSAERTGGSVSTLTIQRTQQEDSAVYLCASSPTRQGLYGYTFGSGTRLTVV.

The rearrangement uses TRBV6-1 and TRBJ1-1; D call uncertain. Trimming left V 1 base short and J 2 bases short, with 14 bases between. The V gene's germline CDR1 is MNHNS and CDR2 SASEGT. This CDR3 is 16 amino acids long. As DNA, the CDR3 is TGTGCCAGCAGTGAAGAGGGTTTTGCAGCCAACACTGAAGCTTTCTTT. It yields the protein CASSEEGFAANTEAFF.

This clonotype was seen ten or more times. The CDR3 coding sequence is TGTGCCAGCAGTTTCCCGACTAGTAGTAAAGACTACAATGAGCAGTTCTTC. It translates to CASSFPTSSKDYNEQFF. V usage is TRBV28 and J usage is TRBJ2-1; D is perhaps TRBD2 (6 bases). The CDR3 loop spans 17 amino acids. CDR1 is MDHEN, CDR2 SYDVKM, per germline. V lost 3 bases to trimming and J lost 3 bases, with 18 bases between them. The whole variable domain, remainder taken from reference TRBV28 and TRBJ2-1, is DVKVTQSSRYLVKRTGEKVFLECVQDMDHENMFWYRQDPGLGLRLIYFSYDVKMKEKGDIPEGYSVSREKKERFSLILESASTNQTSMYLCASSFPTSSKDYNEQFFGPGTRLTVL.